The clone carrying this TCR beta chain came up many times. These data come from a study of early T cells in non-severe SARS-CoV-2 infection. The CDR3 covers 15 residues. After removal of 0 bases from V and 2 bases from J, the junction contained 7 bases not matched to a gene. The germline CDR1 and CDR2 sequences are DFQATT and SNEGSKA (reference sequence). TCRdb independently ran MiXCR on the 5' RACE reads; one entry per CDR3 protein. The sample shows fewer than 25,000 distinct CDR3 sequences, approximately 4.4% of them seen only once. The receptor was derived from an adult who was a healthcare worker with PCR-confirmed SARS-CoV-2 infection or an uninfected control (not recorded which). Sequencing was done on a sample of whole blood. This chain joins TRBV20-1 and TRBJ2-7, with 7 nucleotides matching TRBD1. The CDR3: CSARDRGKSAYEQYF. The CDR3 region has the DNA TGCAGTGCTAGAGACAGGGGGAAGTCGGCCTACGAGCAGTACTTC.